This TCR beta chain was found in a study of TIL therapy for anti-PD-1-resistant metastatic lung cancer. Per the germline V gene, CDR1 is SEHNR and CDR2 is FQNEAQ (reference sequence). The J segment lost 12 bases and the V segment lost 5 bases, leaving 9 bases of the junction unmatched. This CDR3 spans 15 amino acids. As to time point: pre-treatment sample, taken before nivolumab and TIL therapy. Sequencing used immunoSEQ v3. Assay: immunoSEQ multiplex PCR; the TCRdb copy retains only in-frame clones and omits some. The sample records 15,000 to 20,000 clones, 83% being singletons. The source is a person aged 25 to 85 with non-small cell lung cancer. The chain employs TRBV7-9 and TRBJ2-1; the match to TRBD2 covers 14 bases. The sample was blood, taken at baseline. The CDR3 region has the DNA TGTGCCAGCAGCCCCGGGACTAGCGGGGGCCAACGGCAGTTCTTC. Protein: CASSPGTSGGQRQFF.